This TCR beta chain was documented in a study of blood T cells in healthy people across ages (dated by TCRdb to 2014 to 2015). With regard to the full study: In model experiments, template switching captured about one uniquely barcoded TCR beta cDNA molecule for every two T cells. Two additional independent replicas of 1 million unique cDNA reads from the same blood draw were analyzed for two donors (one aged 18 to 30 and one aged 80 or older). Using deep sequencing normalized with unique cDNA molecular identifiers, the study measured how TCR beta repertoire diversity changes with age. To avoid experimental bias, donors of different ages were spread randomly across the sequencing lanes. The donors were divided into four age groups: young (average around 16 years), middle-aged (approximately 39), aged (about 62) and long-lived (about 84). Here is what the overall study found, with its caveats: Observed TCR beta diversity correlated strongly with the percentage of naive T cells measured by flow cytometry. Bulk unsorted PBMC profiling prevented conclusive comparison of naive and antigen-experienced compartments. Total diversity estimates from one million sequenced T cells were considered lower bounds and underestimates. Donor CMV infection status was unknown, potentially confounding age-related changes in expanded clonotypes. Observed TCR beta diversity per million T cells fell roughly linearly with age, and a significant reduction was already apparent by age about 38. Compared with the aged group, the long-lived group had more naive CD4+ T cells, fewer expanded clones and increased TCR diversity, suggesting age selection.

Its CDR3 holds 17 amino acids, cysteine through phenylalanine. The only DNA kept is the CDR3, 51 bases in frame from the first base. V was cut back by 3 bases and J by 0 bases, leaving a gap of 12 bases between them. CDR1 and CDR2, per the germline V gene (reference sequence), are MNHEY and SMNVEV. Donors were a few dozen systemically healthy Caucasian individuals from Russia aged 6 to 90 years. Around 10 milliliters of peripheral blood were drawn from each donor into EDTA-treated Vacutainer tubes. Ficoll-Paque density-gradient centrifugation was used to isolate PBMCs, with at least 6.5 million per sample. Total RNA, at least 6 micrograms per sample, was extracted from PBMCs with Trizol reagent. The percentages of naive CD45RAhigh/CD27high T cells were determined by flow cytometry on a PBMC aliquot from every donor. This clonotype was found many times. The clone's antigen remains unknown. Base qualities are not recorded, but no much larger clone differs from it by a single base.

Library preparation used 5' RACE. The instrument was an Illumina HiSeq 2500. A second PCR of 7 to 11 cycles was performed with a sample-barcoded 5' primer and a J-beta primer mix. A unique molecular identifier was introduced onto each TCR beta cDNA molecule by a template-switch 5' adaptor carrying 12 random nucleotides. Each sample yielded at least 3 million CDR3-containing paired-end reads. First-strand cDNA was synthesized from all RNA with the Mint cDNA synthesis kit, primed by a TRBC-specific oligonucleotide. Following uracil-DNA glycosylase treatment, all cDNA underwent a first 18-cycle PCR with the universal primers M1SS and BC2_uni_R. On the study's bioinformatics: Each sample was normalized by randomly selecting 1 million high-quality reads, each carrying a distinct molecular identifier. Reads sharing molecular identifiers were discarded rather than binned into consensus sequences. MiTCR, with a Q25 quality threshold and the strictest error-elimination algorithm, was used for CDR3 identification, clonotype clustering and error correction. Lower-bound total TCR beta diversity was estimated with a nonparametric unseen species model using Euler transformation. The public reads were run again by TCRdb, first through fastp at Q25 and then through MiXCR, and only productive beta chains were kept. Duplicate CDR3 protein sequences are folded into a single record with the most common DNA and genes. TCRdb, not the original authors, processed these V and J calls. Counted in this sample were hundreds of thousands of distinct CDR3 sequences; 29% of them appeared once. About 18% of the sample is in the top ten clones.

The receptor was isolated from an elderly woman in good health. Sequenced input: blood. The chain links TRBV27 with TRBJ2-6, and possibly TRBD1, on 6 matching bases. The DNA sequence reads TGTGCCAGCAGTTTGAGGACAGCCACCTCTGGGGCCAACGTCCTGACTTTC. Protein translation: CASSLRTATSGANVLTF.